One and the same sample provided the 8 T cell receptor beta chains below, sequenced in a study of T cells in Graves' hyperthyroidism and ophthalmopathy. Amplified regions were TCR beta CDR3 sequences from RNA transcripts. The HTBI set primed first-round TCR CDR3 RT-PCR. Each CDR3 protein is one row after TCRdb ran MiXCR on the multiplex PCR reads. The top ten clones hold 7% to 7.5% of a sample with hundreds of thousands of distinct CDR3 sequences, just under 45% of them seen once. Material for sequencing was peripheral blood or thyroid tissue (not recorded which). These receptors all come from an adult man with Graves' disease, either hyperthyroidism or ophthalmopathy (not recorded which).

This clonotype was counted many times. This rearrangement joins TRBV7-9 to TRBJ1-4, with TRBD1 identical over 8 bases. Germline V gene sequence: CDR1 SEHNR, CDR2 FQNEAQ (reference sequence). V shed 6 bases and J 6 bases; nucleotides not matched to a gene: 3. The CDR3 has 13 residues. The CDR3 region is CASRSGGDEKLFF. DNA for the CDR3: TGTGCCAGCAGGTCAGGGGGCGATGAAAAACTGTTTTTT.

This chain connects TRBV29-1 to TRBJ2-6; TRBD2 matches at 11 bases. Trimming cost V 4 bases and J 14 bases; bases outside gene matches: 7. The germline V gene encodes CDR1 SQVTM and CDR2 ANQGSEA. CDR3 length: 13 amino acids. This chain's CDR3 is CSVGGLAAGILTF. CDR3 nucleotides: TGCAGCGTTGGGGGACTAGCGGCAGGCATCCTGACTTTC.

This clonotype was detected only a few times. The gene calls are TRBV4-1 and TRBJ1-2; no clear D gene. V lost 3 bases to trimming and J lost 6 bases, with 14 bases between them. The CDR3 length is 14 residues. CDR1 MGHRA and CDR2 YSYEKL come from the germline V gene. This chain's CDR3 is CASSHSRAGNGYTF. In nucleotides, the CDR3 is TGCGCCAGCAGCCATTCCCGGGCAGGCAATGGCTACACCTTC.

At least ten counts were recorded for this clonotype. The J gene is TRBJ1-1, the V gene TRBV15; D ambiguous. There are 15 residues in the CDR3. Germline lookup yields CDR1 LNHNV and CDR2 YYDKDF (reference sequence). V lost 3 bases and J lost 3, with 14 bases in between. CDR3 region: CATSRRRALDTEAFF. CDR3 nucleotides: TGTGCCACCAGCAGGAGACGGGCGTTAGACACTGAAGCTTTCTTT. The full variable domain, rest sourced from reference TRBV15 and TRBJ1-1, is DAMVIQNPRYQVTQFGKPVTLSCSQTLNHNVMYWYQQKSSQAPKLLFHYYDKDFNNEADTPDNFQSRRPNTSFCFLDIRSPGLGDTAMYLCATSRRRALDTEAFFGQGTRLTVV.

The genes are TRBV11-1 and TRBJ1-5; no reliable D call. V lost 2 bases, J lost 3 bases, and 14 bases lay in between. Germline CDR1 is SGHAT and CDR2 is FQDESV (reference sequence). The length of the CDR3 is 16 residues. CDR3 coding DNA: TGTGCCAGCAGCTTATATGCCGGGAGCGACAATCAGCCCCAGCATTTT. Its translation: CASSLYAGSDNQPQHF.

The rearrangement joins TRBV7-9 to TRBJ1-5; D ambiguous. V was cut by 5 bases and J by 0 bases, with 14 bases left in between. The CDR3 has 16 residues. From germline, CDR1 is SEHNR and CDR2 FQNEAQ (reference sequence). The CDR3 sequence is CASSTWTAGSNQPQHF. CDR3 nucleotides: TGTGCCAGCAGCACATGGACGGCGGGTAGCAATCAGCCCCAGCATTTT.

On this clonotype itself: A much larger clone differs from this one at a single base, so this may be a read error. CDR3 nucleotide sequence: TGTGCCAGCAGCTCGGACAGGGAAAGGAATCAGCCCCAGCATTTT. The encoded protein is CASSSDRERNQPQHF. The chain is built from TRBV7-9 and TRBJ1-5; 8 positions match TRBD1. The V gene end was trimmed by 4 bases and the J gene end by 4 bases; junction bases not matched to a gene: 6. Germline values: CDR1 SEHNR, CDR2 FQNEAQ (reference sequence). The CDR3 spans 15 residues.

This chain uses TRBV6-5 with TRBJ1-5; perhaps TRBD1 as D (6 bases). CDR1 MNHEY and CDR2 SVGAGI come from the germline V gene. Trimming removed 4 bases from V and 0 bases from J, with 10 bases in between. The length of the CDR3 is 15 residues. The CDR3 DNA sequence: TGTGCCAGCAGTTTTGGGACAAATAGCAATCAGCCCCAGCATTTT. The encoded protein is CASSFGTNSNQPQHF.